What follows describes a single T cell receptor beta chain. This clonotype has a count of ten or more. This receptor's antigen is unknown. Base qualities are not provided; no much larger clone lies one nucleotide away. The data stem from a study of human T cells and chemical hapten exposure (dated by TCRdb to the early 2020s). Broadly, across the study: For sensitization, 2% DPC in acetone was applied to a 2 cm by 2 cm area of upper inner arm skin. Throughout the approximately 24-week study period, patients were also given weekly therapeutic DPC doses on the scalp. Patch tests used Finn chambers with 0.01% DPC on the upper back, scored after 6 days by International Contact Dermatitis Research Group standards. Most of the patients in the cohort were female, and the cohort covered alopecia areata with under or over 50% scalp involvement, alopecia totalis and alopecia universalis. Libraries were pooled for sequencing, and per-sample TCR yields varied mainly because of small differences in library volumes within the pool. Peripheral blood TCR repertoire changes were tracked in vivo in alopecia patients during primary and secondary sensitization to the hapten diphenylcyclopropenone (DPC). Patient blood was sampled pre-sensitization (week 0) and at 2, 6 and about 24 weeks after DPC sensitization. Roughly 30 alopecia patients provided blood for TCR sequencing at one to four time points (pre-sensitization, 2, 6 and 24 weeks).

The paper's findings and limits, for the study overall: No change with DPC sensitization was found in the number of TCRs above 1 in 1000 frequency, and no evidence of global repertoire structure alterations was found. A positive correlation was found between the number of PT1 expanded TCRs and patch test score, with significance reached at thresholds 8, 16 and 32 but not 4. Expanded TCRs formed significantly more large CDR3 similarity clusters than pre-sensitization or healthy control sets, consistent with antigen-driven responses. After repeated subsampling, changes were observed in the strength of the expansion versus patch-test correlation and in the threshold at which the correlation became significant. Alopecia, a presumed autoimmune disease, was present in all patients, so the immune response of the patients might differ from that of healthy individuals.

The time point label here, explained by the study, means: patch test 1, 2 weeks after DPC sensitization. The sample's treatment or condition label is to be understood as: therapeutic diphenylcyclopropenone sensitization with weekly scalp DPC. At every patch-test visit, the blood draw took place before the patch test was put on. To be eligible, patients had to be aged 18 to 70, diagnosed with alopecia and judged suitable for DPC therapy, while pregnant patients were excluded. Unfractionated whole blood was collected in Tempus Blood RNA tubes, and total RNA was extracted from that blood. Preparation of the library involved RACE. Sequencing was performed on a NextSeq 500. During library preparation, unique molecular identifiers were attached to individual cDNA molecules so that TCRs could be counted in a quantitative, reproducible way. Both TCR alpha and TCR beta chains were sequenced from each blood RNA sample. As for the original processing: The median number of TCRs per sample was some 100,000, ranging from roughly 23,224 to 690,600. The Decombinator software suite was used to annotate the V, J and CDR3 of the TCR reads. To make PS versus PT1 abundance plots, every sample was subsampled to the same number of TCRs (28,000). Expanded TCRs were defined as absent before sensitization and observed at least eight times at the 2-week time point. TCRdb reworked the public reads: Q25 trimming with fastp, MiXCR clone assembly, productive beta chains retained. Each record represents a unique CDR3 protein, reported with the most common genes and DNA among its rows. TCRdb's processing, not the authors' own work, is the source of the V and J calls. The sample has roughly 380,000 distinct CDR3 sequences on record, roughly 4.8% of them singletons. Jointly, the top ten make up around 2% of the sample.

The sequencing used whole blood, collected in connection with sensitization to the hapten diphenylcyclopropenone (DPC). This receptor was obtained from a woman aged 50 to 65 with alopecia areata. Some clones in this sample may be carry-over from other donors' samples.

The bases are TGTGCCAGCAGCTTCAGGGGGCGAACTGAAGCTTTCTTT. This translates into CASSFRGRTEAFF. The V and J segments used are TRBV7-2 and TRBJ1-1; a stretch of 8 junction bases matches TRBD1. The CDR3, from cysteine to phenylalanine, totals 13 residues. The read is trimmed to its CDR3 DNA, 39 bases read in frame from base 1. From a lookup of the germline V gene, CDR1 and CDR2 are SGHTA and FQGNSA. V ends up 3 bases short and J 5 bases short, with an unmatched junction base count of 2.